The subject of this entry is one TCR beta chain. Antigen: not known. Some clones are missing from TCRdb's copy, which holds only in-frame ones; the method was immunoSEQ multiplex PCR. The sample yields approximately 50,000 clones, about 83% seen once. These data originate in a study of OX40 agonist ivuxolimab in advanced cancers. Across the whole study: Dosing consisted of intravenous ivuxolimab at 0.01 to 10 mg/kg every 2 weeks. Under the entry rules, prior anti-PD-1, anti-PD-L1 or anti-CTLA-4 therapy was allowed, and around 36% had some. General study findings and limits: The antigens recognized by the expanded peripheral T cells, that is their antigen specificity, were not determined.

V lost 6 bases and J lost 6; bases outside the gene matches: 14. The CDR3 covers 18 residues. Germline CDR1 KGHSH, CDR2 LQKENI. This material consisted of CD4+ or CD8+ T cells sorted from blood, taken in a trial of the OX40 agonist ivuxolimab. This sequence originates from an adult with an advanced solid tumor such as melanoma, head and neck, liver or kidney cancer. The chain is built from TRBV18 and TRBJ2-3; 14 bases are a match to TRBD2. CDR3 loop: CASSPGTSGSRPRDTQYF. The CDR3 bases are TGTGCCAGCTCCCCGGGGACTAGCGGGAGCCGCCCCCGGGATACGCAGTATTTT.